Presented here are 21 T cell receptor beta chains from one specimen sequenced in a study of tumor and adjacent non-tumor tissue in lung cancer (dated by TCRdb to 2017 to 2018). The method was multiplex PCR. The sequencing machine was an Illumina HiSeq 2500. Following protocols modified from ARM-PCR, the researchers constructed TCRbeta libraries through three rounds of nested PCR with primers (Table S4). In TCRdb, the public reads were trimmed at Q25 with fastp and aligned with MiXCR, with productive beta chains retained. Every entry covers one CDR3 protein and lists the most common genes and DNA from its rows. Counted in this sample were 84,000 or so distinct CDR3 sequences; 61% of them appeared once. Jointly, the top ten make up 15% of the sample. RNA was isolated from bulk unsorted tissue, and RNA quality was assessed with a NanoDrop ND-1000 and an Agilent 2100. Material: lung tumor tissue. Receptors were obtained from a man between 65 and 80 years old with non-small cell lung cancer.

This chain uses TRBV5-5 with TRBJ2-1; 9 bases match TRBD1. J was trimmed by 5 bases and V by 9 bases; bases with no gene match: 12. Germline CDR1 and CDR2: SGHKS and YYEKEE (reference sequence). CDR3 length: 15 amino acids. DNA for the CDR3: TGTGCCATCAACCGCGCAAGACAGGGGGACAATGAGCAGTTCTTC. It encodes CAINRARQGDNEQFF.

Remarks on this clonotype: One base away lies a much larger clone, so this may be a sequencing read error. The chain has TRBV6-2 or TRBV6-3 and TRBJ1-1; the D is unclear. The germline gives CDR1 MNHEY, CDR2 SVGEGT. The CDR3 runs to 14 residues. This CDR3 is CVSRRNYAGTEAFF. The CDR3 DNA sequence: TGTGTCAGCAGGCGTAACTACGCGGGCACTGAAGCTTTCTTT.

Details on this clonotype: Sequence at one end of the junction differs from germline and may be a read error. The CDR3 nucleotides read TGCTGTGCTAGAGAAGGCGGGAGGGCCTGGAGTGAGCAGTTCTTC. It is translated as CCAREGGRAWSEQFF. The rearrangement joins TRBV20-1 to TRBJ2-1; 9 bases fit TRBD2. Germline V gene data show CDR1 as DFQATT and CDR2 as SNEGSKA (reference sequence). The CDR3 spans 15 residues.

Concerning this clonotype: This may stem from a read error, because a much larger clone lies one nucleotide away. V and J are TRBV20-1 and TRBJ2-7, with D perhaps TRBD1 (6 bases). With 2 bases removed from V and 1 base from J, the gap between germline ends came to 24 bases. Germline V CDR1 and CDR2: DFQATT, SNEGSKA (reference sequence). The CDR3 runs to 18 residues. The CDR3 region is CSARNSKGVGLRSYEQYF. The CDR3 region has the DNA TGCAGTGCTAGAAACTCAAAGGGGGTGGGGCTAAGGTCCTACGAGCAGTACTTC.

The gene calls are TRBV29-1 and TRBJ2-7; maybe TRBD1 (5 bases). There are 13 residues in the CDR3. The germline gives CDR1 SQVTM, CDR2 ANQGSEA. CDR3 sequence: CNATRAGIYEQYF. CDR3 DNA sequence: TGCAACGCTACCAGGGCAGGGATTTACGAGCAGTACTTC.

Notes on this clonotype: One base away lies a much larger clone, so this may be a sequencing read error. CDR3 in DNA: TGCACTGCTAGAGATCGGGACAGGGGCTCCTACAATGAGCAGTTCTTC. Its translation: CTARDRDRGSYNEQFF. The chain uses TRBV20-1 and TRBJ2-1, with 10 bases that match TRBD1. The CDR3 consists of 16 residues. The germline V gene encodes CDR1 DFQATT and CDR2 SNEGSKA (reference sequence).

About this clonotype itself: A much larger clone differs by one base, so this may be a read error. The genes are TRBV20-1 and TRBJ1-3; TRBD1 matches at 7 bases. In germline, CDR1 is DFQATT, CDR2 SNEGSKA (reference sequence). The CDR3 has 14 residues. The DNA for the CDR3 is TGCAGTGCGGGTGACAGGGAGGTTGGAAACACCATGTATTTT. Its protein product is CSAGDREVGNTMYF.

The chain couples TRBV5-5 to TRBJ2-1; 7 bases map to TRBD1. V lost 5 bases and J lost 3; bases outside the gene matches: 5. This CDR3 is 14 amino acids long. Germline values: CDR1 SGHKS, CDR2 YYEKEE (reference sequence). The CDR3 sequence is CASRIWDSYNEQFF. CDR3 coding DNA: TGTGCCAGCAGAATCTGGGACAGCTACAATGAGCAGTTCTTC.

A word on this clonotype: Being one base from a much bigger clone, this may be a read error. The V and J genes are TRBV7-9 and TRBJ2-1; TRBD1 matches 7 bases. CDR3 length equals 16 residues. Germline assignment: CDR1 SEHNR and CDR2 FQNEAQ (reference sequence). The CDR3 protein is CASSSPLRGPYNEEFF. DNA for the CDR3: TGTGCCAGCAGCTCTCCCCTAAGGGGGCCCTACAATGAGGAGTTCTTC.

Details on this clonotype: At one of its ends the junction is not consistent with the germline gene, which may arise from a read error. The rearrangement joins TRBV11-2 to TRBJ2-6, with 7 bases that match TRBD1. The CDR3 spans 19 residues. Germline assignment: CDR1 SGHAT and CDR2 FQNNGV. CDR3: CASRSPRGRGGPGANVLTF. For the CDR3, the DNA is TGTGCTAGCAGATCCCCGAGGGGAAGAGGGGGCCCTGGGGCCAACGTCCTGACTTTC.

Of note for this clonotype: One end of the junction varies from germline; a read error may be responsible. The chain carries TRBV11-2 and TRBJ2-1; TRBD2 is a possible D gene (5 bases). The CDR3 contains 12 residues. Per the germline V gene, CDR1 is SGHAT and CDR2 is FQNNGV. This CDR3 is CASSSGCLEQFF. CDR3 DNA sequence: TGTGCCAGTAGCTCGGGGTGTCTTGAACAGTTCTTC. Looking up the rest from reference TRBV11-2 and TRBJ2-1 gives the full variable domain: EAGVAQSPRYKIIEKRQSVAFWCNPISGHATLYWYQQILGQGPKLLIQFQNNGVVDDSQLPKDRFSAERLKGVDSTLKIQPAKLEDSAVYLCASSSGCLEQFFGPGTRLTVL.

With regard to this clonotype: The germline gene is not matched at one end of the junction; a read error may be the cause. The gene calls are TRBV11-2 and TRBJ2-4, with D possibly called TRBD1 or TRBD2 (6 bases each). The CDR3 extends over 12 amino acids. The germline CDR1 and CDR2 sequences are SGHAT and FQNNGV. In DNA, the CDR3 is TGTGACAGCAGATATATGGACGGGGGCGAGTACTTC. It translates to CDSRYMDGGEYF.

The chain is built from TRBV5-5 and TRBJ2-1; the D gene is possibly TRBD2 (6 bases). This CDR3 comprises 14 residues. V lost 1 base to trimming and J lost 11 bases, with 16 bases between them. The germline V gene has CDR1 SGHKS and CDR2 YYEKEE (reference sequence). The CDR3 loop is CASSLSWGDGQQFF. CDR3 DNA sequence: TGTGCCAGCAGCTTGTCCTGGGGGGATGGCCAGCAGTTCTTC. Filled out from reference TRBV5-5 and TRBJ2-1, the complete variable domain reads DAGVTQSPTHLIKTRGQQVTLRCSPISGHKSVSWYQQVLGQGPQFIFQYYEKEERGRGNFPDRFSARQFPNYSSELNVNALLLGDSALYLCASSLSWGDGQQFFGPGTRLTVL.

Details on this clonotype: At one of its ends the junction is not consistent with the germline gene, which may arise from a read error. This sequence joins TRBV6-1 and TRBJ2-6, with D perhaps TRBD1 (6 bases). The CDR3 extends over 15 amino acids. The germline CDR1 and CDR2 sequences are MNHNS and SASEGT. CDR3 in amino acids: CASGPAGAGANVLAF. As DNA, the CDR3 is TGTGCCAGCGGTCCCGCAGGGGCCGGGGCCAACGTCCTGGCTTTC.

A word on this clonotype: At one boundary the junction diverges from the germline segment, which might be a read error. The chain uses TRBV6-1 and TRBJ2-7; no firm D call. Germline CDR1 and CDR2: MNHNS and SASEGT. This CDR3 has 13 residues. As DNA, the CDR3 is TGTGTCAGCAGAGTCGAGAGCTCCTACGAGCAGTACTTC. Translation: CVSRVESSYEQYF.

Of note for this clonotype: One junction end does not reproduce the germline sequence, and a read error may be involved. V and J are TRBV20-1 and TRBJ2-3; the D call may be TRBD1 or TRBD2 (7 bases each). Germline V gene data show CDR1 as DFQATT and CDR2 as SNEGSKA (reference sequence). CDR3 size: 14 residues. The CDR3 reads CSDRGWGGTDSQYF. The DNA for the CDR3 is TGCAGTGATAGGGGTTGGGGGGGGACAGATTCGCAGTATTTT.

This clonotype was observed a single time. The J gene is TRBJ1-1, the V gene TRBV11-2; 7 bases are a match to TRBD1. The germline CDR1 and CDR2 sequences are SGHAT and FQNNGV. CDR3 length: 13 amino acids. The V and J ends lost 10 bases and 7 bases, in that order; junction bases with no gene match: 12. The CDR3 bases are TGTGCCAACAGACACAGGGGCAATGTTGAAGCTTTCTTT. Residues: CANRHRGNVEAFF.

Comment on this clonotype: Since a much larger clone is just one base distant, this may be a read error. The rearrangement joins TRBV6-5 to TRBJ2-5; 7 bases fit TRBD1. This CDR3 has 15 amino acids. The germline gives CDR1 MNHEY, CDR2 SVGAGI. Germline trimming cut 6 bases from V and 5 bases from J; bases unmatched to any gene: 12. This CDR3 reads CASSRIQGGRETQYF. CDR3 in DNA: TGTGCCAGCAGCCGAATCCAAGGGGGCAGGGAGACCCAGTACTTC.

Only one count was recorded for this clonotype. The final CDR3 position lacks the conserved phenylalanine or tryptophan, pointing to a likely read error. This chain connects TRBV25-1 to TRBJ2-5; TRBD2 agrees at 8 bases. The CDR3 sequence is 15 residues long. V shed 2 bases and J 2 bases; nucleotides not matched to a gene: 4. Per the germline V gene, CDR1 is MGHDK and CDR2 is SYGVNS. The CDR3 region is CASSERLAGQETQYL. The CDR3, as DNA: TGTGCCAGCAGTGAACGGTTAGCGGGACAAGAGACCCAGTACTTA.

With regard to this clonotype: One junction end does not reproduce the germline sequence, and a read error may be involved. This chain connects TRBV6-5 to TRBJ2-7, with 8 bases fitting TRBD2. Germline V lookup: CDR1 MNHEY, CDR2 SVGAGI. The CDR3 has 14 amino acids. CDR3 DNA sequence: TGTGTCAGCAGTCTCGGACTAGCCATCTACGAGCCGTACTTC. Translating gives CVSSLGLAIYEPYF.

The CDR3 DNA reads as TGTGCCAGCTGTCACTCGAACGAGCAGTACTTC. Amino acid sequence: CASCHSNEQYF. V gene TRBV6-2 or TRBV6-3 combines with J gene TRBJ2-7; no clear D. CDR3 length: 11 residues. V gave up 8 bases and J gave up 5 bases, with 10 bases separating them. Per the germline V gene, CDR1 is MNHEY and CDR2 is SVGEGT.